This TCR beta chain was observed in a study of blood T cell repertoires in COVID-19. Study as a whole: From the United States, Italy and Spain came samples of acute and convalescent COVID-19. The cDNA or gDNA used as material had been derived from T cells, B-cell-depleted T cells, or PBMCs.

Methods used by the authors: How many nucleated cells were present was estimated from reference gene primer amplification. Repertoires were generated with immunoSEQ multiplex PCR, while TCRdb's copy carries only in-frame clones and drops some. The D gene and trimming were derived from the DNA, and the V and J assignments and clone size from that table. Of approximately 100,000 clones in the sample, approximately 81% were seen once. The V gene end was trimmed by 1 base and the J gene end by 0 bases; junction bases not matched to a gene: 2. CDR1 is LGHNA, CDR2 YNFKEQ, per germline. The CDR3 is made up of 17 amino acids. With regard to this clone: The sample carries other DNA sequences with the same CDR3.

Input material: peripheral blood. This TCR was recovered from a woman aged 70 to 79 with active or convalescent COVID-19. V and J are TRBV4-2 and TRBJ2-7, with 14 nucleotides matching TRBD2. CDR3 residues: CASSQGTSGGISYEQYF. In DNA form, the CDR3 reads TGTGCCAGCAGCCAAGGGACTAGCGGGGGGATCTCCTACGAGCAGTACTTC.